The clone carrying this TCR beta chain was counted many times. This sample is part of a study of regulatory T cells in long-lasting Graves disease. CDR3 length: 16 residues. Germline V gene sequence: CDR1 SGHAT, CDR2 FQNNGV. Trimming removed 5 bases from V and 1 base from J; junction bases left unmatched: 7. CDR3 regions were amplified by Arm-PCR using iRepertoire HTBI primers to build TCR beta libraries. MiXCR, applied by TCRdb to the multiplex PCR reads, yields one record per CDR3 protein. The repertoire has roughly 520,000 distinct CDR3 sequences, around 12% of them found once; the top ten carry about 8.3%. Indicated time point: newly diagnosed GD, antithyroid drugs for less than 3 months. There was RNA extracted from PBMCs, and the TCR library was made from it. Another study also made use of these data, one on T cells in Graves' hyperthyroidism and ophthalmopathy. That report notes: Ophthalmopathy onset followed model prediction by a median around six months.

The chain employs TRBV11-2 and TRBJ2-5, with 10 bases lining up with TRBD2. This specimen consisted of peripheral blood mononuclear cells (PBMCs), obtained at new diagnosis, from a patient treated with antithyroid drugs. The receptor's source is a woman between 25 and 40 years old with Graves disease. The CDR3 is CASSASSGSLQETQYF. The DNA of the CDR3 is TGTGCCAGCAGCGCCTCTAGCGGGAGCCTCCAAGAGACCCAGTACTTC.